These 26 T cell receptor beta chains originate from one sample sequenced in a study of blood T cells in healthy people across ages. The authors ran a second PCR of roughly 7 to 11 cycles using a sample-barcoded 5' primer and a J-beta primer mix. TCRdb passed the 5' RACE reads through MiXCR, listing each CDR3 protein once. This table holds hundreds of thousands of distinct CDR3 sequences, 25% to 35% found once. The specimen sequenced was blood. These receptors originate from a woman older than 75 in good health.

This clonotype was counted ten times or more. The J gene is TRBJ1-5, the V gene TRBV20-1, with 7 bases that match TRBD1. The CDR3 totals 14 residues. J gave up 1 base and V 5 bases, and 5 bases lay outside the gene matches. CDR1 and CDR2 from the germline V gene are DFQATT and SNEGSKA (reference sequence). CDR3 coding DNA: TGCAGTGCTCGACAGGGACAGAGCAATCAGCCCCAGCATTTT. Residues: CSARQGQSNQPQHF.

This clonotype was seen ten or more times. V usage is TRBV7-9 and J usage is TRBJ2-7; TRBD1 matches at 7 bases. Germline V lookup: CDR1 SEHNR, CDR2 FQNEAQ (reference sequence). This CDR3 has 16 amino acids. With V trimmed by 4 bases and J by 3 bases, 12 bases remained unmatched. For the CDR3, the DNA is TGTGCCAGCAGCTCTCTAGTCCGCTCAGGGGGCTACGAGCAGTACTTC. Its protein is CASSSLVRSGGYEQYF.

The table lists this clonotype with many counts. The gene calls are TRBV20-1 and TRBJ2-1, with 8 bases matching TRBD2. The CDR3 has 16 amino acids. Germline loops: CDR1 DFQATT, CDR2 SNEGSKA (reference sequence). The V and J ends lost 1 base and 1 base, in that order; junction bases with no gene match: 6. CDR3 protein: CSARVLAGDSYNEQFF. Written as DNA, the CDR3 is TGCAGTGCTAGAGTTCTAGCGGGTGATTCCTACAATGAGCAGTTCTTC.

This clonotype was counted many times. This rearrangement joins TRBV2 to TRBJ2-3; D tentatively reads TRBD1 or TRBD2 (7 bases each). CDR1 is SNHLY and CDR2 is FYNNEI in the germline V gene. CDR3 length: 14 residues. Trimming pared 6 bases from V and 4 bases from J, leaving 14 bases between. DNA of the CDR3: TGTGCCAGCAGATTGACAGGGAGGGCAGATACGCAGTATTTT. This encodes CASRLTGRADTQYF.

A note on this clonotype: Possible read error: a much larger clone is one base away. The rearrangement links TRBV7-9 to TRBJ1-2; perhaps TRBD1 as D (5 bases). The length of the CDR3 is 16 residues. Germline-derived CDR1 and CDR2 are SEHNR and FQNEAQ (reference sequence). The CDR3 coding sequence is TGTGCCAGCGGCTTAGGGCAGACAGAGACGGGCTATGGCTACACCTTC. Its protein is CASGLGQTETGYGYTF.

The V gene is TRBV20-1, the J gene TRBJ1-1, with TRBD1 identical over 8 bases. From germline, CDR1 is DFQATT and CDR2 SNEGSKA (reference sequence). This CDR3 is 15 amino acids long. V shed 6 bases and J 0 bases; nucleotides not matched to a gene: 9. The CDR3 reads CSAGDRGAVNTEAFF. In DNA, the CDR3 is TGCAGTGCAGGAGACAGGGGCGCGGTGAACACTGAAGCTTTCTTT.

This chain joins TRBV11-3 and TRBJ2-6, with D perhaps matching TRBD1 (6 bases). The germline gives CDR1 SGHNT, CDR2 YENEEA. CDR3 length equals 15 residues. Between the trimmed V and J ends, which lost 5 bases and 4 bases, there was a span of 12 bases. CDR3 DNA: TGTGCCAGCAGCGTTACAGGGCCAGGGGCCAACGTCCTGACTTTC. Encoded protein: CASSVTGPGANVLTF.

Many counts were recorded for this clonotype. CDR3 nucleotides: TGCAGCGTTGAAGTTCGAAGCGGGGGGTCCTACAATGAGCAGTTCTTC. Encoded protein: CSVEVRSGGSYNEQFF. The chain recombines TRBV29-1 with TRBJ2-1; 9 bases are shared with TRBD2. The CDR3 spans 16 residues. Trimming at V came to 1 base and at J to 1 base, leaving 5 bases not matched to a gene. CDR1 is SQVTM and CDR2 is ANQGSEA in the germline V gene.

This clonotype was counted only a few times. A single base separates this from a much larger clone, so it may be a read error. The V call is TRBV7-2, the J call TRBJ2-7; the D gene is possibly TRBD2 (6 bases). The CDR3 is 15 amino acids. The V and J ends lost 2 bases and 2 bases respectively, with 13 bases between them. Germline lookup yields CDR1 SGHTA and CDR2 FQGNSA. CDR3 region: CASSLNRGDAYEQYF. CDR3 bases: TGTGCCAGCAGCTTAAATCGCGGGGACGCCTACGAGCAGTACTTC. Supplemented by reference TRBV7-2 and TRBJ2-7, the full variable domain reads GAGVSQSPSNKVTEKGKDVELRCDPISGHTALYWYRQSLGQGLEFLIYFQGNSAPDKSGLPSDRFSAERTGGSVSTLTIQRTQQEDSAVYLCASSLNRGDAYEQYFGPGTRLTVT.

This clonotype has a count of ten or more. In nucleotides, the CDR3 is TGCAGTGCTAGAGATATAACGGCCCCAGGATACGAGCAGTACTTC. Residues: CSARDITAPGYEQYF. This rearrangement joins TRBV20-1 to TRBJ2-7, with D uncertain. CDR1 is DFQATT, CDR2 SNEGSKA, per germline (reference sequence). Deletions cut 0 bases from V and 4 bases from J, with 16 bases between. The CDR3 is made up of 15 amino acids.

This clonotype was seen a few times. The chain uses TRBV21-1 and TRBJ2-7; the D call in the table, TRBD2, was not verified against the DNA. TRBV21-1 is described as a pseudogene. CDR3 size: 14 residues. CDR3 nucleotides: TGTGCCAGCAGCAAGACTAGACCTATAGGCGAGCAGTACTTC. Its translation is CASSKTRPIGEQYF.

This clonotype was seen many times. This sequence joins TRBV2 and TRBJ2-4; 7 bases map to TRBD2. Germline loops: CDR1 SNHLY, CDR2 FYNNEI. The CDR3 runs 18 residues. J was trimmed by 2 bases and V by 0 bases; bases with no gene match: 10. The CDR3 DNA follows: TGTGCCAGCAGTGAAGCGCTTGGGCAGGGAGGGTCCAAAAACATTCAGTACTTC. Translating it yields CASSEALGQGGSKNIQYF.

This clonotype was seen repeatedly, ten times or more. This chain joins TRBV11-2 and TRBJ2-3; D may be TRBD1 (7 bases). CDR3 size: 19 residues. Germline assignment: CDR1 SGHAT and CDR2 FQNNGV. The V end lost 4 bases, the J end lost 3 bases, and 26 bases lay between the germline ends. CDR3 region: CASSSGVVQGDGSTDTQYF. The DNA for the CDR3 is TGTGCCAGCAGCTCGGGGGTGGTTCAGGGGGATGGATCGACAGATACGCAGTATTTT.

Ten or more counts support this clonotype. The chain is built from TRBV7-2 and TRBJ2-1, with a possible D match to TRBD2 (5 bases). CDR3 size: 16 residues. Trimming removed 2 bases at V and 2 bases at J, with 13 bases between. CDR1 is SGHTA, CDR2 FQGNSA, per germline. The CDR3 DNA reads TGTGCCAGCAGCTTATTTCCGGGGAGAGCCTACAATGAGCAGTTCTTC. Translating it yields CASSLFPGRAYNEQFF.

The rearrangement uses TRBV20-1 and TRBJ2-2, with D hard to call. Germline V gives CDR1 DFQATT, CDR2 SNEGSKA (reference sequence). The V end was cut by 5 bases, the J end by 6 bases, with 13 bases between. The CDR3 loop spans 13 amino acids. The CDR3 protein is CSAPSGVPGELFF. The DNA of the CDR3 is TGCAGTGCTCCCTCGGGCGTGCCCGGGGAGCTGTTTTTT.

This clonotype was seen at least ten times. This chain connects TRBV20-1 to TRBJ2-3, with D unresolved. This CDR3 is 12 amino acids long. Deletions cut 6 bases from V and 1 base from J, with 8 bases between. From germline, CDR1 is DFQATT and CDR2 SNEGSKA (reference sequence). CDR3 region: CSANSRTDTQYF. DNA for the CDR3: TGCAGTGCAAACTCACGCACAGATACGCAGTATTTT.

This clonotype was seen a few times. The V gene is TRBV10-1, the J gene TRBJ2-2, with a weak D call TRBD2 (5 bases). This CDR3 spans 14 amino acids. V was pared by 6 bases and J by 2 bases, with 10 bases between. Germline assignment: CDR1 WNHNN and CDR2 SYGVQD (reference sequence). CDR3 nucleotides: TGCGCCAGCAGCCGGGATGTAAACACCGGGGAGCTGTTTTTT. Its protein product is CASSRDVNTGELFF.

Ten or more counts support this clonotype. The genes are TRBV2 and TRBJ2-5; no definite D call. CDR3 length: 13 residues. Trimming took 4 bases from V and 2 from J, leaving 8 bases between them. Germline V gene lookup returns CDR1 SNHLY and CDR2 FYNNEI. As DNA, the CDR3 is TGTGCCAGCAGTGTTCTACAGCAAGAGACCCAGTACTTC. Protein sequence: CASSVLQQETQYF.

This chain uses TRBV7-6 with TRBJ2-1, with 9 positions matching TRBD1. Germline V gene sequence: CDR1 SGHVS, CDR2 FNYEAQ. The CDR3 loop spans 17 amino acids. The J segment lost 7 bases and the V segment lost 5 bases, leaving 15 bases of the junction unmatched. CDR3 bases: TGTGCCAGCAGCGGCCCCCGAAGGACAGGGGCGGGGAATGAGCAGTTCTTC. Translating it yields CASSGPRRTGAGNEQFF. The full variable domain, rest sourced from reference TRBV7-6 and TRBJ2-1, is GAGVSQSPRYKVTKRGQDVALRCDPISGHVSLYWYRQALGQGPEFLTYFNYEAQQDKSGLPNDRFSAERPEGSISTLTIQRTEQRDSAMYRCASSGPRRTGAGNEQFFGPGTRLTVL.

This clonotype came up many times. The CDR3 DNA reads as TGCAGTGCGCGAGAGGGGGCCATTGGGAACACTGAAGCTTTCTTT. Translated: CSAREGAIGNTEAFF. This chain links TRBV20-1 with TRBJ1-1; 7 bases fit TRBD1. The germline V gene encodes CDR1 DFQATT and CDR2 SNEGSKA (reference sequence). This CDR3 comprises 15 residues. Trimming removed 6 bases from V and 1 base from J; junction bases left unmatched: 11.

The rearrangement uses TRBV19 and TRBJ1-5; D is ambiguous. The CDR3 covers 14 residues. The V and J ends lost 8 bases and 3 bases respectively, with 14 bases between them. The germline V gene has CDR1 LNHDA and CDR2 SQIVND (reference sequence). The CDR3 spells CASFTTGSNQPQHF. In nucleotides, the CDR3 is TGTGCCAGTTTTACTACGGGCTCCAATCAGCCCCAGCATTTT.

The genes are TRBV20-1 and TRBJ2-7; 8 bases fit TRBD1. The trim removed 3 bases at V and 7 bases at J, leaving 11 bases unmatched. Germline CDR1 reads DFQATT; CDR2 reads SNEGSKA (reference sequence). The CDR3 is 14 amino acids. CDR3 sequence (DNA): TGCAGTGCTAGGCCCACAGGGGGGAAGAGGGAGCAGTACTTC. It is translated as CSARPTGGKREQYF.

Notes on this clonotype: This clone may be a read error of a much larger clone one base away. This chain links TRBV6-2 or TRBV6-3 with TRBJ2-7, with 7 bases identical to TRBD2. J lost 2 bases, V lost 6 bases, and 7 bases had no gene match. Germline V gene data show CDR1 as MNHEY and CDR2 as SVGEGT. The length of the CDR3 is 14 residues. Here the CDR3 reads CASSPTSDPYEQYF. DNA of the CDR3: TGTGCCAGCAGCCCCACTAGCGATCCCTACGAGCAGTACTTC.

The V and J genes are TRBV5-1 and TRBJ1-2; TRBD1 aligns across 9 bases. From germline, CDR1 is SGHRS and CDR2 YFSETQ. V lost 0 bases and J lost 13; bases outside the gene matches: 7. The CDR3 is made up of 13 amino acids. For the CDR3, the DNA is TGCGCCAGCAGCTTGGACGGGGACAGGGTCGCCACCTTC. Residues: CASSLDGDRVATF.

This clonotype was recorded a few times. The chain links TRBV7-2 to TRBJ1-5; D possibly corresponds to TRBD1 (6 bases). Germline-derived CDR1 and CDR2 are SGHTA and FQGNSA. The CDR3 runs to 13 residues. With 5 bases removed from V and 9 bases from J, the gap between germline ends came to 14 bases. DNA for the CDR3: TGTGCCAGCAGCAACACAGGGTTCTTGCCCCAGCATTTT. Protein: CASSNTGFLPQHF.

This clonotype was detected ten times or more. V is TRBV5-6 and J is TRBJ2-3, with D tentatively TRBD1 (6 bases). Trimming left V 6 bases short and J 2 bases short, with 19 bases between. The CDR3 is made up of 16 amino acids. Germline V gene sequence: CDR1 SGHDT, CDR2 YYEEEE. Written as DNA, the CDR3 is TGTGCCAGCACCCAGACTACAGGGATTAACACAGATACGCAGTATTTT. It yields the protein CASTQTTGINTDTQYF.